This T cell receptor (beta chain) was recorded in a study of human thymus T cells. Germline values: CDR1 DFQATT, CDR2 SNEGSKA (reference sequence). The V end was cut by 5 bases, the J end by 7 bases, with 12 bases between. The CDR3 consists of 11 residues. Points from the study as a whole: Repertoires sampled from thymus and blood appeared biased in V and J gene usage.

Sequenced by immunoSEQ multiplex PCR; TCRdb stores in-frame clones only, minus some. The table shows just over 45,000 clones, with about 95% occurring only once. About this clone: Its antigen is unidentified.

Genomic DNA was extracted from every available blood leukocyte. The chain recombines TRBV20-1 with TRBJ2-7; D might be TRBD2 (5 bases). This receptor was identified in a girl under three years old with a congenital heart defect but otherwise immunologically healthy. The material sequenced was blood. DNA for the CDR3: TGCAGTGCTGAGGGTGGATGGGAGCAGTACTTC. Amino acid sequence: CSAEGGWEQYF.